The next 12 T cell receptor beta chains were all read from a single sample in a study of blood T cell repertoires in COVID-19. Data came from immunoSEQ multiplex PCR; TCRdb stores just in-frame clones and leaves some out. The sample shows some 500,000 clones, 85% to 90% of them seen only once. Material: PBMCs or T cells enriched from blood (not recorded which). These receptors came from a woman between 40 and 55 years old who had recovered from COVID-19.

The rearrangement joins TRBV3-1 (or the pseudogene TRBV3-2) to TRBJ2-7; D is possibly TRBD1 (5 bases). Trimming shortened V by 6 bases and J by 6 bases, and 15 bases separated the two germline ends. The germline V gene has CDR1 LGHDT and CDR2 YNNKEL (reference sequence). This CDR3 has 13 residues. This CDR3 is CASSDRKGGEQYF. CDR3 in DNA: TGTGCCAGCAGTGACAGAAAGGGCGGCGAGCAGTACTTC.

DNA of the CDR3: TGTGCCTCAAAACCGGGACAGGCTAATGAAAAACTGTTTTTT. Translating it yields CASKPGQANEKLFF. The gene calls are TRBV30 and TRBJ1-4; TRBD1 matches 8 bases. Germline V lookup: CDR1 GTSNPN, CDR2 SVGIG (reference sequence). The CDR3 runs to 14 residues. V shed 7 bases and J 3 bases; nucleotides not matched to a gene: 7.

This clone has a handful of counts. V gene TRBV27 combines with J gene TRBJ2-3; a possible D gene is TRBD2 (5 bases). The CDR3 has 17 residues. Trimming took off 7 bases at V and 2 bases at J, with 22 bases between the two ends. Germline CDR1 reads MNHEY; CDR2 reads SMNVEV (reference sequence). The CDR3 region is CASTRRGKQTNTDTQYF. DNA of the CDR3: TGTGCCAGCACCCGGCGAGGGAAGCAGACGAACACAGATACGCAGTATTTT.

The rearrangement uses TRBV7-9 and TRBJ2-5; no clear D gene. CDR3 length equals 14 residues. The V gene lost 2 bases and the J gene lost 0 bases, with 7 bases spanning the gap. From germline, CDR1 is SEHNR and CDR2 FQNEAQ (reference sequence). The CDR3 region is CASSLRRDQETQYF. The CDR3 bases are TGTGCCAGCAGCTTACGACGGGACCAAGAGACCCAGTACTTC.

This chain connects TRBV9 to TRBJ2-2; D possibly corresponds to TRBD1 (6 bases). This CDR3 spans 16 amino acids. V lost 6 bases and J lost 4, with 19 bases in between. Per the germline V gene, CDR1 is SGDLS and CDR2 is YYNGEE. The CDR3 DNA is TGTGCCAGCACCGATTTAGGGGGAGAGGGCACCGGGGAGCTGTTTTTT. Protein product: CASTDLGGEGTGELFF.

The chain couples TRBV11-2 to TRBJ1-2; TRBD1 matches at 7 bases. Losses at the gene ends were 5 bases for V and 7 bases for J; bases not matched to a gene: 7. This CDR3 spans 13 amino acids. Germline CDR1 SGHAT, CDR2 FQNNGV. The CDR3 spells CASSISQGPGYTF. As DNA, the CDR3 is TGTGCCAGCAGCATATCACAGGGGCCTGGCTACACCTTC. The entire variable domain, with the rest obtained from reference TRBV11-2 and TRBJ1-2, is as follows: EAGVAQSPRYKIIEKRQSVAFWCNPISGHATLYWYQQILGQGPKLLIQFQNNGVVDDSQLPKDRFSAERLKGVDSTLKIQPAKLEDSAVYLCASSISQGPGYTFGSGTRLTVV.

The J gene is TRBJ2-1, the V gene TRBV5-1, with D maybe TRBD2 (6 bases). This CDR3 has 18 amino acids. Per the germline V gene, CDR1 is SGHRS and CDR2 is YFSETQ. With 0 bases removed from V and 4 bases from J, the gap between germline ends came to 20 bases. CDR3 nucleotide sequence: TGCGCCAGCAGCTTGGCCACCGTCGGAGGGAAGAAGTACAATGAGCAGTTCTTC. This sequence encodes CASSLATVGGKKYNEQFF.

The chain recombines TRBV4-1 with TRBJ1-2; D not certain. Germline V lookup: CDR1 MGHRA, CDR2 YSYEKL. This CDR3 region has 15 residues. V was cut by 0 bases and J by 1 base, with 9 bases left in between. The CDR3 sequence is CASSQDHASNYGYTF. CDR3 nucleotide sequence: TGCGCCAGCAGCCAAGATCACGCCAGTAACTATGGCTACACCTTC.

The V call is TRBV12-3 or TRBV12-4, the J call TRBJ2-5; the D is unclear. This CDR3 contains 10 residues. V was shortened by 8 bases and J by 7 bases, with 8 bases between the two germline ends. Here the CDR3 reads CASDRVTQYF. DNA for the CDR3: TGTGCCAGCGATCGCGTGACCCAGTACTTC.

The rearrangement joins TRBV6-2 or TRBV6-3 to TRBJ1-1; D possibly corresponds to TRBD1 (5 bases). Trimming stripped 0 bases from V and 4 bases from J, with 15 bases between. From germline, CDR1 is MNHEY and CDR2 SVGEGT. The CDR3 consists of 16 residues. The CDR3 nucleotides read TGTGCCAGCAGTTACTCGACTGGGGCGTTGGCCACTGAAGCTTTCTTT. Translated: CASSYSTGALATEAFF.

This chain joins TRBV5-4 and TRBJ2-1, with D perhaps matching TRBD1 (6 bases). The CDR3 length is 15 residues. CDR1 and CDR2 (germline): SGHNT, YYREEE (reference sequence). Trimming took off 4 bases at V and 7 bases at J, with 18 bases between the two ends. CDR3 protein: CASSPPNPTGNEQFF. The CDR3 DNA is TGTGCCAGCAGCCCCCCCAATCCTACAGGGAATGAGCAGTTCTTC.

The chain carries TRBV10-3 and TRBJ2-7, with D possibly being TRBD2 (5 bases). CDR1 is ENHRY and CDR2 is SYGVKD in the germline V gene. The CDR3 is 13 residues long. Trimming removed 4 bases at V and 4 bases at J, with 11 bases between. The CDR3 nucleotides read TGTGCCATCAGTGCGAGCGGAGAGTACGAGCAGTACTTC. It codes for CAISASGEYEQYF.